A few counts support the clone carrying this T cell receptor (beta chain). Its matching antigen is unknown. Genomic DNA constituted the template upon which TCR beta VDJ and CDR3 profiling was performed. One entry per CDR3 protein, called by TCRdb with MiXCR from the reads. The sample shows under 250,000 distinct CDR3 sequences, 30% to 40% of them seen only once. Germline trimming cut 1 base from V and 5 bases from J; bases unmatched to any gene: 9. CDR3 length: 16 residues. Germline V CDR1 and CDR2: MGHRA, YSYEKL. These data are taken from a study of CD8+CD57+ T cells in acquired aplastic anemia. Study information: Mean yield of DNA from sorted CD4+ and CD8+ cells was 2.5 to 4 ug.

Study-wide results and limits: Roughly 30 CD8+ CDR3 sequences occurred in both the patients and the controls. Between patients and controls, CD8+ Simpson's diversity did not vary significantly.

This receptor was identified in a human donor in good health, serving as a control. Sample: sorted CD4+, CD8+, or CD8+CD57+ T cells (not recorded which) from PBMCs. The chain carries TRBV4-1 and TRBJ2-5; 8 bases map to TRBD2. The CDR3 loop reads CASSQVDSGGRETQYF. CDR3 nucleotide sequence: TGCGCCAGCAGCCAAGTCGATTCGGGGGGGCGGGAGACCCAGTACTTC.